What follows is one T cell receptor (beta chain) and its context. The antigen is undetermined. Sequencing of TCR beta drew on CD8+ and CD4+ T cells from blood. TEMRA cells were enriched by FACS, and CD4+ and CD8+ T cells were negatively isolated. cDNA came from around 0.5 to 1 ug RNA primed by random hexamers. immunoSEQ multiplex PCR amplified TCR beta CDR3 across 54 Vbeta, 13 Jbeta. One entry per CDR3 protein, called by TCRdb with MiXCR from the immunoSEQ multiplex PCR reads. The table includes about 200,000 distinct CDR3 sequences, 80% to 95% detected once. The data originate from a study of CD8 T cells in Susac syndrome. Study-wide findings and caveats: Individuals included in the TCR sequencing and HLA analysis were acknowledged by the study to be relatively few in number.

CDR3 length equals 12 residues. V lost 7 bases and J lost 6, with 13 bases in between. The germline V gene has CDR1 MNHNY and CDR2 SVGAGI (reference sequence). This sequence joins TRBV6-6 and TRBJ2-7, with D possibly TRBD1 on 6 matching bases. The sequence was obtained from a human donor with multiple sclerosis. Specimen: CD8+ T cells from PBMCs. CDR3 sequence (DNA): TGTGCCAGCACATGGCAGGGGCCCGAGCAGTACTTC. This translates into CASTWQGPEQYF.